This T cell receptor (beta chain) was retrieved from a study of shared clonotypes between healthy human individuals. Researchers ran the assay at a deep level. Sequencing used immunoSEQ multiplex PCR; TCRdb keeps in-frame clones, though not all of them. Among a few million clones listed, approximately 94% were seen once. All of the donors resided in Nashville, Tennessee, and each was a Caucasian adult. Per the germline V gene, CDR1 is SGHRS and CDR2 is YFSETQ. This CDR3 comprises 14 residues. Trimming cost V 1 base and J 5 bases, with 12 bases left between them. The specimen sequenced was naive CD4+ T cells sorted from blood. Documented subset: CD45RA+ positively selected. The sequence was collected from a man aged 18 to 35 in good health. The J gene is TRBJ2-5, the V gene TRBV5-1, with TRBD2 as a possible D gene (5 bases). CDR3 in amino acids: CASSLFRERETQYF. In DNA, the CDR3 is TGCGCCAGCAGCTTGTTTAGGGAGCGGGAGACCCAGTACTTC. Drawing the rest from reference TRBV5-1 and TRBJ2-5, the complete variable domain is KAGVTQTPRYLIKTRGQQVTLSCSPISGHRSVSWYQQTPGQGLQFLFEYFSETQRNKGNFPGRFSGRQFSNSRSEMNVSTLELGDSALYLCASSLFRERETQYFGPGTRLLVL.